One and the same sample provided the 5 T cell receptor beta chains below, sequenced in a study of Ad26.COV2.S vaccination and SARS-CoV-2 variants. Profiling relied on immunoSEQ multiplex PCR, and the TCRdb table lists in-frame clones only, not all of them. The table shows some 640,000 clones, with about 89% occurring only once. As for treatment: 15 to 20 received Ad26.COV2.S at low or high dose, single or two shots; several received placebo; per-sample allocation not given. Day 63 after the first vaccine or placebo injection was the time point for sampling. Material: peripheral blood, obtained in a trial of Ad26.COV2.S vaccine versus placebo. Source of these receptors: a person between 18 and 65 years old who received the Ad26.COV2.S COVID-19 vaccine or a placebo.

As for this clone: The sample carries other DNA sequences with the same CDR3. This sequence joins TRBV24-1 and TRBJ2-1, with 9 bases lining up with TRBD2. Germline V gives CDR1 KGHDR, CDR2 SFDVKD. V gave up 6 bases and J gave up 1 base; unmatched junction bases: 3. The CDR3 is 15 amino acids. The CDR3 loop reads CATSRAGGSYNEQFF. The DNA of the CDR3 is TGTGCCACCAGTCGGGCGGGGGGGTCCTACAATGAGCAGTTCTTC.

The rearrangement joins TRBV11-2 to TRBJ1-1; TRBD1 aligns across 9 bases. J gave up 13 bases and V 4 bases, and 10 bases lay outside the gene matches. This CDR3 spans 13 amino acids. Germline V CDR1 and CDR2: SGHAT, FQNNGV. The CDR3 protein is CASSYAGQGSGFF. As DNA, the CDR3 is TGTGCCAGCAGCTACGCGGGACAGGGTAGCGGTTTCTTT.

The rearrangement links TRBV6-5 to TRBJ1-1; D remains unclear. This CDR3 has 11 amino acids. V lost 5 bases and J lost 5, with 6 bases in between. The V gene's germline CDR1 is MNHEY and CDR2 SVGAGI. CDR3 bases: TGTGCCAGCAGTCCGGGGACTGAAGCTTTCTTT. Encoded protein: CASSPGTEAFF.

The chain couples TRBV6-1 to TRBJ1-2; a weak D match, TRBD1 (5 bases). Germline V CDR1 and CDR2: MNHNS, SASEGT. CDR3 length: 15 amino acids. Trimming removed 3 bases at V and 1 base at J, with 12 bases between. The CDR3 here is CASSEAGRSNYGYTF. CDR3 nucleotides: TGTGCCAGCAGTGAGGCGGGACGGAGTAACTATGGCTACACCTTC.

V is TRBV18 and J is TRBJ2-5, with D perhaps TRBD1 (6 bases). Germline V gene lookup returns CDR1 KGHSH and CDR2 LQKENI. Trimming cost V 0 bases and J 7 bases, with 12 bases left between them. The CDR3 contains 14 residues. This chain's CDR3 is CASSPPTGPATQYF. CDR3 coding DNA: TGTGCCAGCTCACCACCGACAGGACCAGCGACCCAGTACTTC.